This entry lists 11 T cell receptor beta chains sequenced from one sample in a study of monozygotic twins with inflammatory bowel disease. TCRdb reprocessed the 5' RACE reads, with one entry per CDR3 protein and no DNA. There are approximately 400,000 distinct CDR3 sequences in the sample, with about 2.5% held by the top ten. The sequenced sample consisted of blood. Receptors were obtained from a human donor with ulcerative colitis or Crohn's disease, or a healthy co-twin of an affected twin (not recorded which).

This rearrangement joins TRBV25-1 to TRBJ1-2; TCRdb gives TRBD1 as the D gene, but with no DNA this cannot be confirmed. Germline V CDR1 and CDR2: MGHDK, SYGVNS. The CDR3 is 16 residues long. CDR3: CASSELGDRSARGYTF.

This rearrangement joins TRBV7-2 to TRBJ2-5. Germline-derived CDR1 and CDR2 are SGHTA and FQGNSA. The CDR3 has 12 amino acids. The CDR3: CASSLYQETQYF.

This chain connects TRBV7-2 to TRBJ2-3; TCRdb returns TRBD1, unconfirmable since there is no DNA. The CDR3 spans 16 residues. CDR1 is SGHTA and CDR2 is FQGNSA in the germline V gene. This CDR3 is CASSFPQGANLDTQYF.

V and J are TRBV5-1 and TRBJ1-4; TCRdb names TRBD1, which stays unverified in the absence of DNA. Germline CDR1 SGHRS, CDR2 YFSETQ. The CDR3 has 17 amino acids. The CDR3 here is CASSLADREEPNEKLFF.

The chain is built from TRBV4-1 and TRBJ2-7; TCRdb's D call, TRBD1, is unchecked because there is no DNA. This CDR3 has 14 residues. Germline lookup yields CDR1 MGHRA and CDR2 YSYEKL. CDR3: CASSHPGGDDEQYF.

CDR3 region: CASSPRQGNYYEQYF. V gene TRBV6-1 combines with J gene TRBJ2-7; TCRdb picks TRBD1, but there is no DNA to check that call. CDR3 length equals 15 residues. The germline V gene encodes CDR1 MNHNS and CDR2 SASEGT.

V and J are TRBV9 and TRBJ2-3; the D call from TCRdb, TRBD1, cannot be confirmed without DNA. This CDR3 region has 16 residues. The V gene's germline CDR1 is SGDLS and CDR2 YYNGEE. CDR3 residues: CASSPPFYRGADTQYF. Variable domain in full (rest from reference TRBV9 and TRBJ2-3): DSGVTQTPKHLITATGQRVTLRCSPRSGDLSVYWYQQSLDQGLQFLIQYYNGEERAKGNILERFSAQQFPDLHSELNLSSLELGDSALYFCASSPPFYRGADTQYFGPGTRLTVL.

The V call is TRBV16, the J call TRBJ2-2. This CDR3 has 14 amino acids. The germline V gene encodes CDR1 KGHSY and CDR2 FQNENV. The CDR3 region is CASSQFEYTGELFF.

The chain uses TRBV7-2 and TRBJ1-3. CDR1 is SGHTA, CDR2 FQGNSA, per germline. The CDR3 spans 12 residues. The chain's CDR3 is CASSLQGNTIYF. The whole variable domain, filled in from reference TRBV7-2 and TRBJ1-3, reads GAGVSQSPSNKVTEKGKDVELRCDPISGHTALYWYRQSLGQGLEFLIYFQGNSAPDKSGLPSDRFSAERTGGSVSTLTIQRTQQEDSAVYLCASSLQGNTIYFGEGSWLTVV.

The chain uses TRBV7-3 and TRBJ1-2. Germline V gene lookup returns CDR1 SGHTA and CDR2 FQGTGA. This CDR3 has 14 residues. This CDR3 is CASSFDGNNYGYTF.

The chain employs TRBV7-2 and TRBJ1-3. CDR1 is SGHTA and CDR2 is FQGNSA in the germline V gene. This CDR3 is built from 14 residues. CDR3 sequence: CASSPTGPGNTIYF.